Below, 18 T cell receptor beta chains from the same sample are listed, as sequenced in a study of beta chain features in type 1 diabetes. Expressed TCRB transcripts were sequenced after all isolated RNA was converted to cDNA. Libraries were prepared by immunoSEQ multiplex PCR; TCRdb keeps only in-frame clonotypes and omits some of them. This table holds 220,000 or so clones, around 65% found once. The sequencing input was naive CD4+ T cells from blood. The receptors were sampled from a man under 40 in good health.

V is TRBV30 and J is TRBJ2-7; 7 bases map to TRBD1. The CDR3 sequence is 14 residues long. The V gene's germline CDR1 is GTSNPN and CDR2 SVGIG (reference sequence). Trimming at V came to 5 bases and at J to 1 base, leaving 8 bases not matched to a gene. DNA for the CDR3: TGTGCCTGGGCGAGAGGGGGCCTATCCTACGAGCAGTACTTC. The encoded protein is CAWARGGLSYEQYF.

The chain recombines TRBV30 with TRBJ1-1; D might be TRBD1 (6 bases). Germline V gene sequence: CDR1 GTSNPN, CDR2 SVGIG (reference sequence). V lost 5 bases to trimming and J lost 3 bases, with 13 bases between them. The CDR3 has 13 amino acids. CDR3 DNA sequence: TGTGCCTGGTACAGTTACAGGGACACTGAAGCTTTCTTT. Protein sequence: CAWYSYRDTEAFF.

A few counts support this clone. This sequence joins TRBV9 and TRBJ2-3; no clear D gene. This CDR3 is built from 14 residues. Trimming took 0 bases from V and 2 from J, leaving 7 bases between them. Germline V gene data show CDR1 as SGDLS and CDR2 as YYNGEE. This chain's CDR3 is CASSVAVSTDTQYF. The CDR3 region has the DNA TGTGCCAGCAGCGTAGCAGTATCCACAGATACGCAGTATTTT.

The sample holds a few counts of this clone. V gene TRBV25-1 combines with J gene TRBJ2-3, with a possible D match to TRBD1 (6 bases). CDR1 and CDR2 from the germline V gene are MGHDK and SYGVNS. The CDR3 has 13 amino acids. V was clipped by 7 bases and J by 2 bases, with 10 bases between them. CDR3 nucleotides: TGTGCCAGCAAGCGGACAGCCACAGATACGCAGTATTTT. Translating it yields CASKRTATDTQYF.

This chain connects TRBV18 to TRBJ2-7, with D unresolved. The CDR3 covers 13 residues. The germline V gene encodes CDR1 KGHSH and CDR2 LQKENI. The germline V and J ends were trimmed by 4 bases and 1 base, with 8 bases remaining between them. CDR3 sequence reads: CASSLGRSYEQYF. DNA of the CDR3: TGTGCCAGCTCACTGGGCCGTTCCTACGAGCAGTACTTC.

The chain employs TRBV14 and TRBJ2-1; no reliable D call. Germline CDR1 and CDR2: SGHDN and FVKESK. V shed 8 bases and J shed 4 bases, with 12 bases lying between them. The CDR3 is 13 amino acids. CDR3 sequence: CASSTDLYNEQFF. For the CDR3, the DNA is TGTGCCAGCTCGACGGACCTATACAATGAGCAGTTCTTC.

This clone turned up a few times. The gene calls are TRBV7-2 and TRBJ2-4, with 7 nucleotides matching TRBD1. V shed 3 bases and J 1 base; nucleotides not matched to a gene: 0. CDR3 length equals 14 residues. CDR1 SGHTA and CDR2 FQGNSA come from the germline V gene. This chain's CDR3 is CASSLGQAKNIQYF. CDR3 sequence (DNA): TGTGCCAGCAGCTTGGGACAGGCCAAAAACATTCAGTACTTC.

V usage is TRBV10-3 and J usage is TRBJ2-3, with D possibly matching TRBD1 (6 bases). CDR3 length equals 14 residues. The germline gives CDR1 ENHRY, CDR2 SYGVKD. Deletions cut 3 bases from V and 1 base from J, with 8 bases between. Here the CDR3 DNA reads TGTGCCATCAGTGACCCAGGGGGCACAGATACGCAGTATTTT. Its translation: CAISDPGGTDTQYF.

In DNA, the CDR3 is TGTGCCAGCACCCCGCAGGGGTTCTCCTACAATGAGCAGTTCTTC. It encodes CASTPQGFSYNEQFF. The V and J genes are TRBV5-6 and TRBJ2-1, with a weak D call TRBD1 (6 bases). Germline V lookup: CDR1 SGHDT, CDR2 YYEEEE. The germline V and J ends were trimmed by 6 bases and 0 bases, with 13 bases remaining between them. The CDR3 contains 15 residues.

The CDR3 sequence is CAWRGVTDTQYF. The CDR3 nucleotides read TGTGCCTGGCGGGGGGTCACAGATACGCAGTATTTT. The rearrangement joins TRBV30 to TRBJ2-3, with 7 nucleotides matching TRBD2. With V trimmed by 5 bases and J by 2 bases, 1 base remained unmatched. Germline lookup yields CDR1 GTSNPN and CDR2 SVGIG (reference sequence). CDR3 length: 12 residues. Looking up the rest from reference TRBV30 and TRBJ2-3 gives the full variable domain: SQTIHQWPATLVQPVGSPLSLECTVEGTSNPNLYWYRQAAGRGLQLLFYSVGIGQISSEVPQNLSASRPQDRQFILSSKKLLLSDSGFYLCAWRGVTDTQYFGPGTRLTVL.

This chain links TRBV7-2 with TRBJ2-7, with D perhaps being TRBD1 or TRBD2 (5 bases each). Trimming shortened V by 3 bases and J by 0 bases, and 18 bases separated the two germline ends. Germline V CDR1 and CDR2: SGHTA, FQGNSA. The CDR3 runs to 17 residues. The CDR3 DNA follows: TGTGCCAGCAGCTTGAGGGGATTGGTAGGGCCCTCCTACGAGCAGTACTTC. This codes for CASSLRGLVGPSYEQYF.

V usage is TRBV30 and J usage is TRBJ2-2, with D possibly TRBD1 on 6 matching bases. The ends were cut back, 5 bases at V and 0 bases at J, with 10 bases in the middle. In germline, CDR1 is GTSNPN, CDR2 SVGIG (reference sequence). This CDR3 is 14 amino acids long. The CDR3 spells CAWVGTPNTGELFF. Here the CDR3 DNA reads TGTGCCTGGGTAGGGACACCGAACACCGGGGAGCTGTTTTTT.

The CDR3 coding sequence is TGTGCCAGCAAAGGTAGCGGGACGCGTAGCTCCTACGAGCAGTACTTC. Protein product: CASKGSGTRSSYEQYF. The V and J genes are TRBV28 and TRBJ2-7; 8 positions match TRBD2. This CDR3 comprises 16 residues. The germline gives CDR1 MDHEN, CDR2 SYDVKM. V was pared by 7 bases and J by 0 bases, with 11 bases of the junction left unmatched. Based on the CDR3 plus reference TRBV28 and TRBJ2-7, the full variable domain is DVKVTQSSRYLVKRTGEKVFLECVQDMDHENMFWYRQDPGLGLRLIYFSYDVKMKEKGDIPEGYSVSREKKERFSLILESASTNQTSMYLCASKGSGTRSSYEQYFGPGTRLTVT.

The chain has TRBV28 and TRBJ2-7; possibly TRBD2 for D (5 bases). Germline V lookup: CDR1 MDHEN, CDR2 SYDVKM. The CDR3 runs 15 residues. Between the trimmed V and J ends, which lost 2 bases and 3 bases, there was a span of 14 bases. CDR3 loop: CASSLVRDLHYEQYF. The CDR3, as DNA: TGTGCCAGCAGTTTAGTTCGGGATCTCCACTACGAGCAGTACTTC.

The J gene is TRBJ2-5, the V gene TRBV10-3; TRBD1 or TRBD2 may be the D gene (5 bases each). V was clipped by 6 bases and J by 4 bases, with 12 bases between them. The germline gives CDR1 ENHRY, CDR2 SYGVKD. This CDR3 is built from 13 residues. This chain's CDR3 is CAISSRGGETQYF. CDR3 DNA sequence: TGTGCCATCAGCTCCCGGGGCGGAGAGACCCAGTACTTC.

This clone was picked up a small number of times. The chain carries TRBV7-9 and TRBJ2-1; the D gene is possibly TRBD1 (6 bases). Trimming took 1 base from V and 3 from J, leaving 7 bases between them. CDR1 is SEHNR, CDR2 FQNEAQ, per germline (reference sequence). CDR3 length equals 14 residues. This CDR3 reads CASSLEDSYNEQFF. Here the CDR3 DNA reads TGTGCCAGCAGCTTAGAGGACAGCTACAATGAGCAGTTCTTC.

This clone showed up just once. The rearrangement uses TRBV7-2 and TRBJ1-2, with D unresolved. Germline V lookup: CDR1 SGHTA, CDR2 FQGNSA. The CDR3 consists of 12 residues. V was pared by 4 bases and J by 0 bases, with 3 bases between. CDR3 DNA sequence: TGTGCCAGCAGCTATACTAACTATGGCTACACCTTC. This translates into CASSYTNYGYTF.

The rearrangement links TRBV7-2 to TRBJ2-4; 10 bases agree with TRBD1. Trimming took 6 bases from V and 4 from J; bases not matched to a gene: 3. CDR3 length equals 14 residues. Germline V CDR1 and CDR2: SGHTA, FQGNSA. CDR3 nucleotide sequence: TGTGCCAGCAGTTCGGGACAGGGGAAAAACATTCAGTACTTC. It translates to CASSSGQGKNIQYF.